Sequencing of this TCR beta chain was carried out in a study of chemoradiotherapy in HPV16-positive cancers (dated by TCRdb to between 2021 and 2023). For the wider study: Using functional T-cell assays on cells from two HPV16-positive patients, the researchers defined candidate HPV-specific T-cell clones and common TCR motifs. The study asked whether T-cell immunity against the HPV oncoproteins E6 and E7 changes during chemoradiotherapy and whether it affects survival. TCR repertoires from under 90 patients with HPV-related cancers were then used to track the candidate HPV-specific TCRs and motifs.

Relative to germline, V is missing 0 bases and J is missing 3 bases, with 8 bases of the junction outside any gene match. Looking up the germline V gene yields CDR1 MRHNA and CDR2 SNTAGT. CDR3 length: 19 amino acids, cysteine to phenylalanine. Only the CDR3 region is kept as DNA, spanning 57 bases read in frame from base 1. With respect to this clone: It has no known antigen specificity. It has no much larger one-base neighbor in the sample; base qualities were not kept.

What the study reported, not specific to this receptor: The survival association was reported for HPV16-positive patients, and the functional definition of HPV-specific T cells was derived from only a couple of HPV16-positive patients. Among HPV16-positive patients, expansion of HPV-responsive T cells during chemoradiotherapy was associated with better recurrence-free survival. Expansion of candidate HPV-specific clones and E7-related TCR motifs was observed in the tumor microenvironment during treatment, whereas no such expansion was observed for non-HPV-specific T cells.

To prepare the library, the immunoSEQ multiplex PCR assay was applied. Not all clones reach the TCRdb copy of this immuneACCESS table, which keeps in-frame sequences only. Checked studies attribute under half of the gap to unresolved V genes and leave the rest unexplained. This sample holds some 5,000 clones; around 92% were observed only once. The ten largest clones capture around 4.7% of the sample. Repertoires were sampled repeatedly over the course of chemoradiotherapy, so clonal expansion could be followed in the tumor microenvironment. The sample was acquired from a patient who underwent chemoradiotherapy. The TCR was taken from a human donor with HPV-associated anogenital cancer. The chain employs TRBV6-4 and TRBJ2-3; a stretch of 14 junction bases matches TRBD2. The base sequence is TGTGCCAGCAGTGACTCTGGGACTAGCGGGGGAGGAGGTACAGATACGCAGTATTTT. Translated, this is CASSDSGTSGGGGTDTQYF.